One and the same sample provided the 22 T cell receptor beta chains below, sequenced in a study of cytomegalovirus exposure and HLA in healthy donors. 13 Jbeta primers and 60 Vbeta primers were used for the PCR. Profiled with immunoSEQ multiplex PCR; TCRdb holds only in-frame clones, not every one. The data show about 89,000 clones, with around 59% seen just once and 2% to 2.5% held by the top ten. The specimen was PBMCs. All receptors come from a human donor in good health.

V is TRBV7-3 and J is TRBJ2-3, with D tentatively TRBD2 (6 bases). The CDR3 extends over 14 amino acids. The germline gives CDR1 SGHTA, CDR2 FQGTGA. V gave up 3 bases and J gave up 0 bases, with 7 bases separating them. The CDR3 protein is CASSLGLSTDTQYF. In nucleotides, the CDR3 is TGTGCCAGCAGCTTGGGACTTAGCACAGATACGCAGTATTTT.

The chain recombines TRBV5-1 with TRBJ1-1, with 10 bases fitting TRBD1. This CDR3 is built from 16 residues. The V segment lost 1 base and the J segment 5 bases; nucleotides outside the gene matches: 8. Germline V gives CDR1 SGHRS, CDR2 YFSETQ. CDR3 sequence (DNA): TGCGCCAGCAGCTTGAGGTGGGACAGGGGCGGAACTGAAGCTTTCTTT. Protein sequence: CASSLRWDRGGTEAFF.

The CDR3 DNA sequence: TGTGCCAGCTCATCATCAGGGACAATACAAGAGACCCAGTACTTC. Protein: CASSSSGTIQETQYF. The chain has TRBV18 and TRBJ2-5, with D tentatively TRBD1 (6 bases). The ends were cut back, 5 bases at V and 2 bases at J, with 15 bases in the middle. Germline-derived CDR1 and CDR2 are KGHSH and LQKENI. The CDR3 runs 15 residues.

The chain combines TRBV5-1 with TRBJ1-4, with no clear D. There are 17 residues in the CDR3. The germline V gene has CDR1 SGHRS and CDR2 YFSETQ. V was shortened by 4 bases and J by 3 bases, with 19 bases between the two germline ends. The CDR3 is CASSPTELAAANEKLFF. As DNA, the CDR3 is TGCGCCAGCAGCCCGACGGAGTTAGCCGCTGCTAATGAAAAACTGTTTTTT. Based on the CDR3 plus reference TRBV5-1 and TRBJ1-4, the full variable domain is KAGVTQTPRYLIKTRGQQVTLSCSPISGHRSVSWYQQTPGQGLQFLFEYFSETQRNKGNFPGRFSGRQFSNSRSEMNVSTLELGDSALYLCASSPTELAAANEKLFFGSGTQLSVL.

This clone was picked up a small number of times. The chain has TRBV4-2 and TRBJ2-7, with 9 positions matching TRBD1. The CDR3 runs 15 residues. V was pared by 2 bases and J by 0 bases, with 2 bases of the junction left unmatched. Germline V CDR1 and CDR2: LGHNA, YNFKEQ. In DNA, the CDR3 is TGTGCCAGCAGCCAAACGACAGGGGGCTCCTACGAGCAGTACTTC. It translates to CASSQTTGGSYEQYF.

Here the CDR3 reads CASSARTGEKLFF. The CDR3 nucleotides are TGTGCCAGCAGCGCGAGGACAGGGGAAAAACTGTTTTTT. V gene TRBV7-2 combines with J gene TRBJ1-4, with 8 bases identical to TRBD1. This CDR3 is 13 amino acids long. The V gene end was trimmed by 5 bases and the J gene end by 8 bases; junction bases not matched to a gene: 4. CDR1 is SGHTA, CDR2 FQGNSA, per germline. Complete variable domain (other parts from reference TRBV7-2 and TRBJ1-4): GAGVSQSPSNKVTEKGKDVELRCDPISGHTALYWYRQSLGQGLEFLIYFQGNSAPDKSGLPSDRFSAERTGGSVSTLTIQRTQQEDSAVYLCASSARTGEKLFFGSGTQLSVL.

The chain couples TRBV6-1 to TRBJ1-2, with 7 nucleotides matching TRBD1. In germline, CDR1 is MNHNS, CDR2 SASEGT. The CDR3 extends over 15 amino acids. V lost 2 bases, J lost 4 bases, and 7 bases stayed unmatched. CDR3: CASSELQGLGYGYTF. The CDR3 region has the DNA TGTGCCAGCAGTGAATTACAGGGGCTAGGCTATGGCTACACCTTC.

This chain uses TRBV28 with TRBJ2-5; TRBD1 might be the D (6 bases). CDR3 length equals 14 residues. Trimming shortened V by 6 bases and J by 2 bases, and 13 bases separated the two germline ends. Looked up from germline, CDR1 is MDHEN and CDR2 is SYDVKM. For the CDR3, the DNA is TGTGCCAGCAGCCGACAGGTGCGACAAGAGACCCAGTACTTC. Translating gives CASSRQVRQETQYF.

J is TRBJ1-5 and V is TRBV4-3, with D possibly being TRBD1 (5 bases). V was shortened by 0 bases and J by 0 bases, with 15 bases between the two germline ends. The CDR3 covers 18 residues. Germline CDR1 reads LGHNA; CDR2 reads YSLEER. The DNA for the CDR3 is TGCGCCAGCAGCCAAGATCTTGGTGGGGGGTATAGCAATCAGCCCCAGCATTTT. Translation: CASSQDLGGGYSNQPQHF.

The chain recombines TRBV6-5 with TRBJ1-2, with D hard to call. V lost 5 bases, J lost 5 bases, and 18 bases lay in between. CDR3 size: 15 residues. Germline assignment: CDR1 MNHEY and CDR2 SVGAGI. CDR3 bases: TGTGCCAGCAGTCTACAGTATTCCCCTTGGTATGGCTACACCTTC. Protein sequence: CASSLQYSPWYGYTF.

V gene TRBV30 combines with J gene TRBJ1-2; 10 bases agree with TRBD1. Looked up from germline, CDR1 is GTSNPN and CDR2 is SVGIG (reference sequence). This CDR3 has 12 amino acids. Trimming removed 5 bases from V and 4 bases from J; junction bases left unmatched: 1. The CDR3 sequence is CAWGDRGYGYTF. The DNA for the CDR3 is TGTGCCTGGGGGGACAGGGGCTATGGCTACACCTTC.

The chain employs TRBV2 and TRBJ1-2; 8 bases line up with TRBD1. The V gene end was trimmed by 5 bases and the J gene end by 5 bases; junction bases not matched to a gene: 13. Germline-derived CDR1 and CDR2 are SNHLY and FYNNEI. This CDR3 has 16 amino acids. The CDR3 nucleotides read TGTGCCAGCAGTTTAGACAGGGGTATAAGGGGGTATGGCTACACCTTC. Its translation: CASSLDRGIRGYGYTF.

The CDR3 coding sequence is TGTGCCAGCAGCCGACAGGGAGTCTACGAGCAGTACTTC. Encoded protein: CASSRQGVYEQYF. The chain recombines TRBV5-4 with TRBJ2-7, with 7 bases aligning to TRBD1. Trimming took 4 bases from V and 3 from J; bases not matched to a gene: 4. The CDR3 spans 13 residues. Per the germline V gene, CDR1 is SGHNT and CDR2 is YYREEE (reference sequence).

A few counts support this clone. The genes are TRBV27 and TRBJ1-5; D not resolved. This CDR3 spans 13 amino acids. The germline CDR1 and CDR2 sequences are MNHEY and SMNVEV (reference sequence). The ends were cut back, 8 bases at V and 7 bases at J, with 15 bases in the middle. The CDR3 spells CASPLGVRQPQHF. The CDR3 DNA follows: TGTGCCAGCCCTCTCGGGGTACGGCAGCCCCAGCATTTT.

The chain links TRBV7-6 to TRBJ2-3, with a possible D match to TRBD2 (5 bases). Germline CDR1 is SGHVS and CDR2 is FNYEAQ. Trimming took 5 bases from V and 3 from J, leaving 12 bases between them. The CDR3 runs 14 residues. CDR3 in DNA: TGTGCCAGCAGCGCTTGGACTCGGACAGATACGCAGTATTTT. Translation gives CASSAWTRTDTQYF.

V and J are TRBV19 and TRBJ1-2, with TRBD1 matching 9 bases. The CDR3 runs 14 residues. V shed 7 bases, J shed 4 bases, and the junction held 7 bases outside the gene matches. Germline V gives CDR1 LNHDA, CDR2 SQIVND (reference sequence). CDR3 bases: TGTGCCAGTAAACAGGGGGCTTCCTCCTATGGCTACACCTTC. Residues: CASKQGASSYGYTF.

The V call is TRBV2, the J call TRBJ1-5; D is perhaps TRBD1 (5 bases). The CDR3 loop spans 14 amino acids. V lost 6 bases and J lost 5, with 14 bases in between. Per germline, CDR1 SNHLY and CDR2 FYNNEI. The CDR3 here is CASSAGTSDQPQHF. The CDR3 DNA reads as TGTGCCAGCAGCGCAGGGACTTCGGATCAGCCCCAGCATTTT.

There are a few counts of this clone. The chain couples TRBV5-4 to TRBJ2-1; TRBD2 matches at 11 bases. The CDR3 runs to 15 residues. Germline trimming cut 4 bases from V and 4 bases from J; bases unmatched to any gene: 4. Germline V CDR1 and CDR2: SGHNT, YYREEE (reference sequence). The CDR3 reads CASSNSGGAYNEQFF. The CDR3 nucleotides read TGTGCCAGCAGCAATAGCGGGGGGGCTTACAATGAGCAGTTCTTC.

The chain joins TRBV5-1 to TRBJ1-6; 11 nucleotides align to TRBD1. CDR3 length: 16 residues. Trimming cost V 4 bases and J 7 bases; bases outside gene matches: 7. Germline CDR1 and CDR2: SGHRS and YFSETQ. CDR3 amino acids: CASSVGTGGRNSPLHF. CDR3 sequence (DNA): TGCGCCAGCAGCGTAGGGACAGGGGGTAGAAATTCACCCCTCCACTTT.

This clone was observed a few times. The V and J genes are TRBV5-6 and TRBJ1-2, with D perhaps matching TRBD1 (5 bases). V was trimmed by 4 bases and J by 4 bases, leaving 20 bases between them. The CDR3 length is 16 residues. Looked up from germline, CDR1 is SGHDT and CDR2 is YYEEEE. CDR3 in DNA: TGTGCCAGCAGCCCACCCGATCAGAGACAGACCTATGGCTACACCTTC. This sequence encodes CASSPPDQRQTYGYTF.

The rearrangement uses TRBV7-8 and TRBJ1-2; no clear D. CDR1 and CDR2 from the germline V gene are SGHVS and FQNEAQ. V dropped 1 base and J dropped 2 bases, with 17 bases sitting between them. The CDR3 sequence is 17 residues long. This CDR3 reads CASSLVSTIGKNYGYTF. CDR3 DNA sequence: TGTGCCAGCAGCTTAGTCTCGACAATAGGCAAAAACTATGGCTACACCTTC.

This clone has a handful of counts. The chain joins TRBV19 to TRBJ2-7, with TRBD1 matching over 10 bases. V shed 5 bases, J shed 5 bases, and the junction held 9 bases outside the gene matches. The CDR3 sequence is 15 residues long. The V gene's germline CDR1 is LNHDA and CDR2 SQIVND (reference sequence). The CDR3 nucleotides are TGTGCCAGTAGTGGCCGGGACAGGGGTTTCAACGAGCAGTACTTC. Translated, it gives CASSGRDRGFNEQYF.